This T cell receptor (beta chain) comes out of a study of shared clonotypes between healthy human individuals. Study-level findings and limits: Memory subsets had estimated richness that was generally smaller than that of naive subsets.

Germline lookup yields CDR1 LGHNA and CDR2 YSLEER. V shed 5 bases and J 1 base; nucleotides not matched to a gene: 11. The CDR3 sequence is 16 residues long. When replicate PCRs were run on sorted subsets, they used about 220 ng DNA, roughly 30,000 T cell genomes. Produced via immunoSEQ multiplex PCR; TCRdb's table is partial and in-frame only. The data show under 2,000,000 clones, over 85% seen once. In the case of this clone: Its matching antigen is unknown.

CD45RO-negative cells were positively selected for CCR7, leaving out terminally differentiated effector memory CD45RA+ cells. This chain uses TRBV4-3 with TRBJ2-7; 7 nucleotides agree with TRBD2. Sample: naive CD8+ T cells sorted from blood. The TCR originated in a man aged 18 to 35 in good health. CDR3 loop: CASSWAAGDSSYEQYF. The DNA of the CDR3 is TGCGCCAGCAGCTGGGCTGCGGGGGACTCTTCCTACGAGCAGTACTTC.